This T cell receptor beta chain stems from a study of T-cell memory formation after mild COVID-19. Study-wide results and caveats: The main location of contracting CD4+ clones was CM and EM, and that of contracting CD8+ clones was EMRA. Second-wave clones reaching peak frequency on day 37 lacked confirmed SARS-CoV-2 specificity. That cross-reactive memory joined was suggested by some responding clones appearing in pre-infection memory.

A 5'RACE reaction primed in the constant segment made cDNA libraries of TCR alpha and TCR beta, and these carried sample barcodes and UMIs. From the 5' RACE reads, TCRdb called clonotypes with MiXCR, one entry per CDR3 protein. The sample records hundreds of thousands of distinct CDR3 sequences, approximately 29% being singletons. V gave up 1 base and J gave up 5 bases, with 23 bases separating them. The length of the CDR3 is 18 residues. CDR1 and CDR2 from the germline V gene are PRHDT and FYEKMQ (reference sequence). This clonotype occurred once. Its matching antigen is unknown. This receptor was identified in an adult woman who had mild COVID-19 (a few samples of this study predate the infection). Cell type and time point are not known. Source material: PBMCs or a T cell subset sorted from them (not recorded which). J is TRBJ1-1 and V is TRBV13; possible D gene TRBD1, 6 bases. The CDR3: CASSLVGPKQGGGTEAFF. CDR3 bases: TGTGCCAGCAGCTTAGTAGGTCCCAAACAGGGAGGAGGGACTGAAGCTTTCTTT.